This is a list of T cell receptor beta chains from one sample in a study of shared clonotypes between healthy human individuals. Sequencing was performed with immunoSEQ multiplex PCR; in TCRdb, only in-frame clones are kept and a portion is missing. This table has roughly 550,000 clones, over 95% appearing once. Source material: naive CD8+ T cells sorted from blood. These receptors all come from a woman under 40 in good health. Each CDR3 is given with its conserved first and last residue. A D gene is named only where the DNA matches it firmly. Expanded clones get a size class; other rows say once, few or many, or leave the size out.

D gene	V gene	J gene	clone size	CDR3 DNA	CDR3 protein
NA	TRBV13	TRBJ2-2	NA	TGTGCCAGCAGCTTAGCCCCCGGGTCGGGAACCACCGGGGAGCTGTTTTTT	CASSLAPGSGTTGELFF
NA	TRBV5-5	TRBJ2-5	NA	TGTGCCAGCACTCGCGTCCCGCGGAACCAAGAGACCCAGTACTTC	CASTRVPRNQETQYF
NA	TRBV7-6	TRBJ1-5	NA	TGTGCCAGCAGCGCGGGGGGTAGCAATCAGCCCCAGCATTTT	CASSAGGSNQPQHF
TRBD1	TRBV19	TRBJ2-7	few	TGTGCCAGTAGTCCGGGACAGGGTCCCTACGAGCAGTACTTC	CASSPGQGPYEQYF
NA	TRBV28	TRBJ1-5	NA	TGTGCCAGCAGTGAAGTGGGAGGTCAGCCCCAGCATTTT	CASSEVGGQPQHF
NA	TRBV28	TRBJ1-5	NA	TGTGCCAGCAGTTTAGGTTGGGGTCAGCCCCAGCATTTT	CASSLGWGQPQHF
TRBD2	TRBV10-1	TRBJ2-4	NA	TGCGCCAGCATCCCGGGGGGGGTAGCCAAAAACATTCAGTACTTC	CASIPGGVAKNIQYF
TRBD1	TRBV27	TRBJ2-1	NA	TGTGCCAGCATGACAGGGGGCTCCTACAATGAGCAGTTCTTC	CASMTGGSYNEQFF
NA	TRBV28	TRBJ2-2	NA	TGTGCCAGCCATGGGTGGGGGGACACCGGGGAGCTGTTTTTT	CASHGWGDTGELFF
TRBD1	TRBV27	TRBJ1-5	few	TGTGCCAGCAGTCTTACAGGGGGCAATCAGCCCCAGCATTTT	CASSLTGGNQPQHF
NA	TRBV29-1	TRBJ2-1	NA	TGCAGCGTTTTCAGCAGTGAGCAGTTCTTC	CSVFSSEQFF
TRBD2	TRBV4-1	TRBJ2-1	few	TGCGCCAGCAGCCAATCGGGAGGGCAGTTCTTC	CASSQSGGQFF
TRBD1	TRBV10-2	TRBJ1-5	once	TGCGCCAGCAGGGGGACAGGGGGAGACAATCAGCCCCAGCATTTT	CASRGTGGDNQPQHF
NA	TRBV4-1	TRBJ2-7	once	TGCGCCAGCAGCCAAGTCTGGCCAGCCCCGAGCTCCTACGAGCAGTACTTC	CASSQVWPAPSSYEQYF
NA	TRBV4-2	TRBJ2-7	NA	TGTGCCAGCAGCCAAGACCGGGGGTTAGCCTACGAGCAGTACTTC	CASSQDRGLAYEQYF
NA	TRBV29-1	TRBJ2-3	NA	TGCAGCGTTGGGGCAGTAGTGGGGACAGATACGCAGTATTTT	CSVGAVVGTDTQYF
NA	TRBV5-4	TRBJ2-7	NA	TGTGCCAGCAGCTTCCGGGGTGCCGACGAGCAGTACTTC	CASSFRGADEQYF
TRBD1	TRBV19	TRBJ2-7	once	TGTGCCAGTAGTCCCGGACAGGGGGTCACCTACGAGCAGTACTTC	CASSPGQGVTYEQYF
NA	TRBV19	TRBJ1-5	NA	TGTGCCAGTCTCAGGAGGGGGGCTAGCAATCAGCCCCAGCATTTT	CASLRRGASNQPQHF
TRBD1	TRBV7-6	TRBJ1-1	once	TGTGCCAGCAGCCTAGGGGGCGTGGGCACTGAAGCTTTCTTT	CASSLGGVGTEAFF